This T cell receptor (beta chain) was identified during a study of blood T cell repertoires in COVID-19. V was trimmed by 6 bases and J by 4 bases, leaving 21 bases between them. This CDR3 spans 16 amino acids. Germline CDR1 MNHEY, CDR2 SMNVEV (reference sequence). Assignments of participants to cohorts depended upon their own reported clinical history. Data came from immunoSEQ multiplex PCR; TCRdb stores just in-frame clones and leaves some out. The sample includes approximately 230,000 clones, just over 85% of them seen just once. The source of this sequence is a man aged 40-49 years who had recovered from COVID-19. The chain employs TRBV27 and TRBJ1-1; D possibly corresponds to TRBD1 (5 bases). Sequenced sample: PBMCs or T cells enriched from blood (not recorded which). CDR3 amino acids: CASSKHRTGGVTEAFF. The CDR3 nucleotides are TGTGCCAGCAGCAAACACAGGACCGGGGGAGTCACTGAAGCTTTCTTT.